A single sample gave rise to the 23 T cell receptor beta chains below, sequenced in a study of control samples from healthy donors and cancer patients. This table comes from immunoSEQ multiplex PCR, and its TCRdb copy is limited to in-frame clones, with some not included. Of 130,000 or so clones in the sample, around 87% were seen once. Sequenced sample: blood. The receptors originated from a man aged 25-40 years in good health.

This rearrangement joins TRBV7-9 to TRBJ1-5, with D possibly matching TRBD1 (5 bases). V was pared by 8 bases and J by 0 bases, with 8 bases between. CDR3 length: 13 amino acids. The germline V gene has CDR1 SEHNR and CDR2 FQNEAQ (reference sequence). The CDR3 bases are TGTGCCAGCCAGGGCGATAGCAATCAGCCCCAGCATTTT. Translating it yields CASQGDSNQPQHF.

V and J are TRBV7-3 and TRBJ2-6; D tentatively fits TRBD1 or TRBD2 (5 bases each). This CDR3 is 17 amino acids long. V was clipped by 0 bases and J by 0 bases, with 9 bases between them. The germline V gene has CDR1 SGHTA and CDR2 FQGTGA. As DNA, the CDR3 is TGTGCCAGCAGCTTAACCGGGGCAGCCTCTGGGGCCAACGTCCTGACTTTC. It specifies CASSLTGAASGANVLTF. The variable domain in full, completed from reference TRBV7-3 and TRBJ2-6, reads GAGVSQTPSNKVTEKGKYVELRCDPISGHTALYWYRQSLGQGPEFLIYFQGTGAADDSGLPNDRFFAVRPEGSVSTLKIQRTERGDSAVYLCASSLTGAASGANVLTFGAGSRLTVL.

The chain carries TRBV19 and TRBJ1-4, with D unresolved. Germline V lookup: CDR1 LNHDA, CDR2 SQIVND (reference sequence). This CDR3 spans 14 amino acids. The V end was cut by 7 bases, the J end by 10 bases, with 19 bases between. As DNA, the CDR3 is TGTGCCAGTACCCCTCTAGGGAAGGTCGGAAAACTGTTTTTT. The encoded protein is CASTPLGKVGKLFF.

The chain combines TRBV5-1 with TRBJ2-2, with D perhaps matching TRBD1 or TRBD2 (5 bases each). The CDR3 covers 14 residues. The germline CDR1 and CDR2 sequences are SGHRS and YFSETQ. The germline V and J ends were trimmed by 5 bases and 6 bases, with 14 bases remaining between them. The CDR3 nucleotides read TGCGCCAGCAGTAGGGAAGGGACCGCCGGGGAGCTGTTTTTT. Its protein product is CASSREGTAGELFF.

The chain has TRBV28 and TRBJ2-5; possible D gene TRBD1, 6 bases. Germline V lookup: CDR1 MDHEN, CDR2 SYDVKM. V lost 2 bases, J lost 6 bases, and 10 bases lay in between. The CDR3 spans 13 residues. DNA of the CDR3: TGTGCCAGCAGTTTAGGGGGCTTTAAGACCCAGTACTTC. Translated, it gives CASSLGGFKTQYF.

This clone was counted between two and nine times. The rearrangement uses TRBV4-2 and TRBJ1-2, with 9 bases aligning to TRBD1. CDR1 is LGHNA and CDR2 is YNFKEQ in the germline V gene. V lost 0 bases, J lost 7 bases, and 12 bases stayed unmatched. The CDR3 loop spans 17 amino acids. The CDR3 DNA sequence: TGTGCCAGCAGCCAAGATTGGGGTTCGGGACAGGGCGCTGGCTACACCTTC. It codes for CASSQDWGSGQGAGYTF.

The chain joins TRBV5-5 to TRBJ1-1, with D perhaps matching TRBD1 (6 bases). The CDR3 runs to 14 residues. V lost 0 bases and J lost 5, with 11 bases in between. The germline V gene has CDR1 SGHKS and CDR2 YYEKEE (reference sequence). DNA of the CDR3: TGTGCCAGCAGCTTGGAGGGAGGGGGAACTGAAGCTTTCTTT. Its translation is CASSLEGGGTEAFF.

This clone turned up a few times. V and J are TRBV7-9 and TRBJ2-7; D is perhaps TRBD1 or TRBD2 (5 bases each). Germline CDR1 and CDR2: SEHNR and FQNEAQ (reference sequence). Trimming stripped 1 base from V and 8 bases from J, with 12 bases between. The CDR3 contains 13 residues. The CDR3 coding sequence is TGTGCCAGCAGCTTAGGGGCAGGGAGTAAGCAGTACTTC. Protein sequence: CASSLGAGSKQYF.

This clone was recorded only once. This chain joins TRBV29-1 and TRBJ2-1; no clear D. V lost 1 base and J 0 bases, leaving 10 bases between the germline ends. The germline V gene encodes CDR1 SQVTM and CDR2 ANQGSEA. The CDR3 has 15 amino acids. The CDR3 spells CSVEGQPSSYNEQFF. The CDR3 DNA reads as TGCAGCGTTGAAGGTCAGCCCAGCTCCTACAATGAGCAGTTCTTC.

The V and J genes are TRBV29-1 and TRBJ2-1; the match to TRBD1 covers 9 bases. V shed 5 bases, J shed 2 bases, and the junction held 4 bases outside the gene matches. Germline values: CDR1 SQVTM, CDR2 ANQGSEA. The CDR3 has 14 amino acids. The CDR3 sequence is CSVSGTGTYNEQFF. For the CDR3, the DNA is TGCAGCGTTTCCGGGACAGGGACCTACAATGAGCAGTTCTTC.

The genes are TRBV19 and TRBJ1-2, with D possibly TRBD1 on 6 matching bases. Germline V CDR1 and CDR2: LNHDA, SQIVND (reference sequence). The CDR3 runs 13 residues. Trimming pared 9 bases from V and 4 bases from J, leaving 15 bases between. The CDR3 reads CASRHRDLYGYTF. The DNA for the CDR3 is TGTGCCAGCAGACACAGGGACCTCTATGGCTACACCTTC.

This clone was observed at least ten times. V and J are TRBV10-1 and TRBJ1-6, with D tentatively TRBD1 (5 bases). V was cut by 0 bases and J by 13 bases, with 13 bases left in between. The CDR3 covers 14 residues. CDR1 is WNHNN, CDR2 SYGVQD, per germline (reference sequence). The CDR3 DNA sequence: TGCGCCAGCAGTGAGTCTGGGGCATGGACTCCCCTCCACTTT. Its protein product is CASSESGAWTPLHF.

This chain connects TRBV13 to TRBJ1-1; the D is unclear. CDR1 is PRHDT and CDR2 is FYEKMQ in the germline V gene (reference sequence). V lost 5 bases and J 5 bases, leaving 6 bases between the germline ends. This CDR3 is 11 amino acids long. This CDR3 reads CASSPRTEAFF. The CDR3, as DNA: TGTGCCAGCAGCCCCCGGACTGAAGCTTTCTTT.

The chain carries TRBV7-9 and TRBJ1-5; 7 bases align to TRBD1. The V gene end was trimmed by 5 bases and the J gene end by 5 bases; junction bases not matched to a gene: 3. Germline loops: CDR1 SEHNR, CDR2 FQNEAQ (reference sequence). The CDR3 extends over 13 amino acids. CDR3 sequence: CASSHTGDQPQHF. For the CDR3, the DNA is TGTGCCAGCAGCCACACAGGGGATCAGCCCCAGCATTTT. Variable domain in full (rest from reference TRBV7-9 and TRBJ1-5): DTGVSQNPRHKITKRGQNVTFRCDPISEHNRLYWYRQTLGQGPEFLTYFQNEAQLEKSRLLSDRFSAERPKGSFSTLEIQRTEQGDSAMYLCASSHTGDQPQHFGDGTRLSIL.

This clone turned up a few times. The rearrangement uses TRBV4-1 and TRBJ2-2; a weak D match, TRBD2 (6 bases). Germline CDR1 and CDR2: MGHRA and YSYEKL. Trimming left V 0 bases short and J 4 bases short, with 15 bases between. The CDR3 totals 17 residues. The DNA of the CDR3 is TGCGCCAGCAGCCAAGATGGGCCAGGGAGGCCCACCGGGGAGCTGTTTTTT. Translation gives CASSQDGPGRPTGELFF.

This sequence joins TRBV19 and TRBJ2-1, with 7 bases fitting TRBD2. The J segment lost 5 bases and the V segment lost 3 bases, leaving 4 bases of the junction unmatched. Germline V gene lookup returns CDR1 LNHDA and CDR2 SQIVND (reference sequence). The CDR3 totals 14 residues. The CDR3 region has the DNA TGTGCCAGTAGTATGACTAGCAGTAACAATGAGCAGTTCTTC. Amino acids: CASSMTSSNNEQFF.

The chain recombines TRBV6-5 with TRBJ2-4, with D tentatively TRBD2 (5 bases). The CDR3 runs 15 residues. Germline loops: CDR1 MNHEY, CDR2 SVGAGI. V shed 6 bases and J shed 1 base, with 13 bases lying between them. In DNA, the CDR3 is TGTGCCAGCAGCGCCGGGGTGATGGCCAAAAACATTCAGTACTTC. Translating it yields CASSAGVMAKNIQYF.

CDR3 nucleotide sequence: TGTGCCAGCAGCCAAGGACAGAACACTGAAGCTTTCTTT. Its translation is CASSQGQNTEAFF. This rearrangement joins TRBV3-1 (or the pseudogene TRBV3-2) to TRBJ1-1; no definite D call. Germline V gene data show CDR1 as LGHDT and CDR2 as YNNKEL (reference sequence). Deletions cut 1 base from V and 1 base from J, with 4 bases between. The CDR3 runs to 13 residues.

V is TRBV18 and J is TRBJ2-2; 7 bases line up with TRBD1. V gave up 1 base and J gave up 0 bases; unmatched junction bases: 8. CDR3 length: 18 amino acids. The V gene's germline CDR1 is KGHSH and CDR2 LQKENI. The CDR3 DNA reads as TGTGCCAGCTCACCACAAATAGGACAGGCTACGAACACCGGGGAGCTGTTTTTT. It codes for CASSPQIGQATNTGELFF.

Worth noting for this clone: Other DNA variants within this sample encode the same CDR3. The chain is built from TRBV29-1 and TRBJ1-1; D is perhaps TRBD1 (5 bases). The ends were cut back, 2 bases at V and 0 bases at J, with 13 bases in the middle. This CDR3 is 15 amino acids long. Germline-derived CDR1 and CDR2 are SQVTM and ANQGSEA. The CDR3 region has the DNA TGCAGCGTTGAAAGTAGACAGAGCATGAACACTGAAGCTTTCTTT. This gives the protein CSVESRQSMNTEAFF.

The chain carries TRBV28 and TRBJ2-5, with D unresolved. The V end lost 6 bases, the J end lost 4 bases, and 15 bases lay between the germline ends. Germline V gene data show CDR1 as MDHEN and CDR2 as SYDVKM. The CDR3 totals 14 residues. CDR3 DNA: TGTGCCAGCAGCCCCGCTAGTTCTCGAGAGACCCAGTACTTC. This encodes CASSPASSRETQYF. Full variable domain (rest looked up from reference TRBV28 and TRBJ2-5): DVKVTQSSRYLVKRTGEKVFLECVQDMDHENMFWYRQDPGLGLRLIYFSYDVKMKEKGDIPEGYSVSREKKERFSLILESASTNQTSMYLCASSPASSRETQYFGPGTRLLVL.

The rearrangement joins TRBV21-1 to TRBJ2-1; the table's D call TRBD2 went unverified against the DNA. TRBV21-1 is labeled a pseudogene. This CDR3 has 17 amino acids. Here the CDR3 reads CASSKRISSVRDNEQFF. DNA for the CDR3: TGTGCCAGCAGCAAAAGGATTAGCTCCGTACGGGACAATGAGCAGTTCTTC.

CDR3 DNA sequence: TGCAGTGCTAGTGCAGGGGGTTATTATGGCTACACCTTC. It codes for CSASAGGYYGYTF. The rearrangement joins TRBV20-1 to TRBJ1-2, with 7 bases fitting TRBD1. CDR1 is DFQATT, CDR2 SNEGSKA, per germline (reference sequence). The V segment lost 3 bases and the J segment 5 bases; nucleotides outside the gene matches: 6. This CDR3 is 13 amino acids long.